This T cell receptor (beta chain) was observed in a study of immune evolution from preneoplasia to lung adenocarcinoma. There are 15 residues in the CDR3. V trimming: 4 bases; J trimming: 0 bases; junction bases outside the gene matches: 7. Germline lookup yields CDR1 SGHKS and CDR2 YYEKEE (reference sequence). Assay used: immunoSEQ multiplex PCR; TCRdb lists only in-frame clones, some missing. This sample has 9,500 to 15,000 clones; about 85% occur once, and the top ten carry under 4%. The chain recombines TRBV5-5 with TRBJ2-7; 7 bases are shared with TRBD2. This sequence originates from a person aged 50-75 years with lung adenocarcinoma. Specimen: FFPE tissue from an adenomatous hyperplasia lung lesion. Subset in this sample: atypical adenomatous hyperplasia (AAH), lung preneoplasia. The CDR3 region is CASSRAGTNSYEQYF. CDR3 nucleotide sequence: TGTGCCAGCAGCCGTGCGGGGACTAACTCCTACGAGCAGTACTTC.